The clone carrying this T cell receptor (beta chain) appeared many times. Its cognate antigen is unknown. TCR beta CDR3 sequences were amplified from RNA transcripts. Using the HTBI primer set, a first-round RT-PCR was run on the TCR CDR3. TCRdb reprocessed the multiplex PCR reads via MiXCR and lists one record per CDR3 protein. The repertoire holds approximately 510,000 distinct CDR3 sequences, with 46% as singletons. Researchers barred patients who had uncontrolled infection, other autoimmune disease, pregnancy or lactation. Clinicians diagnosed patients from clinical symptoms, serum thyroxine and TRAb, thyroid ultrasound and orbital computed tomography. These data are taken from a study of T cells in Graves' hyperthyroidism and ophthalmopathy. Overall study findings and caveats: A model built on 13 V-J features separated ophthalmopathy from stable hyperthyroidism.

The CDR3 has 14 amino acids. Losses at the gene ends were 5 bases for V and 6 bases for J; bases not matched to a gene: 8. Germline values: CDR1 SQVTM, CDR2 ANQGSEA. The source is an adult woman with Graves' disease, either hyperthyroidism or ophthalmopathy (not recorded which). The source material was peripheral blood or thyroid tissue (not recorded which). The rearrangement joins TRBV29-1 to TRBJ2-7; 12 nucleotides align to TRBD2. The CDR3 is CSVFGLAGPSEQYF. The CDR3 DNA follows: TGCAGCGTTTTTGGACTAGCGGGACCTAGCGAGCAGTACTTC.